These 25 T cell receptor beta chains were all obtained from the same sample, sequenced in a study of cytomegalovirus exposure and HLA in healthy donors. PCR employed 60 Vbeta and 13 Jbeta primers. Libraries were prepared by immunoSEQ multiplex PCR; TCRdb keeps only in-frame clonotypes and omits some of them. The sample's table shows 90,000 to 130,000 clones. The sequenced sample was PBMCs. The receptors were sampled from a young man in good health and CMV-seronegative.

The chain recombines TRBV19 with TRBJ2-1, with 10 bases lining up with TRBD2. The CDR3 is made up of 17 amino acids. V was pared by 3 bases and J by 0 bases, with 5 bases of the junction left unmatched. CDR1 and CDR2 from the germline V gene are LNHDA and SQIVND (reference sequence). DNA of the CDR3: TGTGCCAGTAGTATGTTTTTAGCGGGGGGCTCCTACAATGAGCAGTTCTTC. Its protein product is CASSMFLAGGSYNEQFF.

The chain carries TRBV6-5 and TRBJ1-2; tentatively, D is TRBD1 (5 bases). From germline, CDR1 is MNHEY and CDR2 SVGAGI. Deletions cut 5 bases from V and 8 bases from J, with 9 bases between. CDR3 size: 11 residues. The CDR3 bases are TGTGCCAGCAGTCAGGGATACGGCTACACCTTC. Amino acid sequence: CASSQGYGYTF.

The chain is built from TRBV6-5 and TRBJ1-1; D is undetermined. This CDR3 region has 16 residues. The V gene lost 2 bases and the J gene lost 0 bases, with 13 bases spanning the gap. The germline CDR1 and CDR2 sequences are MNHEY and SVGAGI. This chain's CDR3 is CASSYARSSMNTEAFF. CDR3 coding DNA: TGTGCCAGCAGTTACGCCCGGTCAAGCATGAACACTGAAGCTTTCTTT.

The chain carries TRBV19 and TRBJ1-2; 10 nucleotides align to TRBD1. Germline V gene sequence: CDR1 LNHDA, CDR2 SQIVND (reference sequence). With 5 bases clipped from V and 6 bases from J, the junction kept 6 bases outside the gene matches. This CDR3 has 14 amino acids. The CDR3 nucleotides read TGTGCCAGTAGTCCGACAGGGGGCGGTAATGGCTACACCTTC. Its protein product is CASSPTGGGNGYTF.

The chain has TRBV11-3 and TRBJ1-5; the match to TRBD1 covers 9 bases. With V trimmed by 5 bases and J by 5 bases, 4 bases remained unmatched. The CDR3 extends over 14 amino acids. The germline V gene has CDR1 SGHNT and CDR2 YENEEA. The CDR3 sequence is CASSEQGADQPQHF. CDR3 DNA: TGTGCCAGCAGCGAACAGGGGGCTGATCAGCCCCAGCATTTT.

To note about this clone: One end of the junction does not line up with germline, which may come from a read error. The chain combines TRBV19 with TRBJ1-2; D is uncertain. CDR3 length equals 14 residues. CDR1 LNHDA and CDR2 SQIVND come from the germline V gene (reference sequence). The CDR3 DNA follows: TGTGTCAGTAGTATAGGTCTAGCTAACTATGGCTACACCTTC. Residues: CVSSIGLANYGYTF.

The V call is TRBV5-1, the J call TRBJ1-2; D call uncertain. The CDR3 length is 13 residues. V shed 2 bases and J shed 8 bases, with 13 bases lying between them. Germline V lookup: CDR1 SGHRS, CDR2 YFSETQ. CDR3 residues: CASSFYDIEGYTF. The CDR3 region has the DNA TGCGCCAGCAGCTTTTACGACATAGAAGGCTACACCTTC.

The chain couples TRBV7-9 to TRBJ2-7; 10 bases match TRBD1. CDR1 is SEHNR and CDR2 is FQNEAQ in the germline V gene (reference sequence). The length of the CDR3 is 15 residues. V lost 4 bases to trimming and J lost 3 bases; unmatched junction nucleotides: 6. The DNA of the CDR3 is TGTGCCAGCAGCTCGCCGGGACAGGGGTTCTACGAGCAGTACTTC. Translation gives CASSSPGQGFYEQYF. The full variable domain, rest sourced from reference TRBV7-9 and TRBJ2-7, is DTGVSQNPRHKITKRGQNVTFRCDPISEHNRLYWYRQTLGQGPEFLTYFQNEAQLEKSRLLSDRFSAERPKGSFSTLEIQRTEQGDSAMYLCASSSPGQGFYEQYFGPGTRLTVT.

The chain recombines TRBV2 with TRBJ1-1; D might be TRBD1 (5 bases). CDR3 length: 14 residues. The V gene lost 7 bases and the J gene lost 0 bases, with 12 bases spanning the gap. Germline V gene lookup returns CDR1 SNHLY and CDR2 FYNNEI. CDR3 sequence: CASTGGRLNTEAFF. In DNA form, the CDR3 reads TGTGCCAGCACCGGGGGACGACTGAACACTGAAGCTTTCTTT.

CDR3 in amino acids: CASSPLRTENTEAFF. The CDR3 DNA is TGTGCCAGCAGCCCTTTAAGGACAGAGAACACTGAAGCTTTCTTT. The rearrangement uses TRBV7-2 and TRBJ1-1, with a possible D match to TRBD1 (6 bases). Between the trimmed V and J ends, which lost 5 bases and 1 base, there was a span of 14 bases. The CDR3 contains 15 residues. Per germline, CDR1 SGHTA and CDR2 FQGNSA.

CDR3 region: CASSTGQGETGELFF. CDR3 bases: TGCGCCAGCAGCACCGGACAGGGGGAAACCGGGGAGCTGTTTTTT. The chain couples TRBV5-1 to TRBJ2-2, with 10 bases aligning to TRBD1. From germline, CDR1 is SGHRS and CDR2 YFSETQ. Losses at the gene ends were 4 bases for V and 5 bases for J; bases not matched to a gene: 5. This CDR3 is built from 15 residues.

As for this clone: Distinct nucleotide sequences in the sample also encode this CDR3. This chain joins TRBV5-1 and TRBJ1-1; maybe TRBD1 (6 bases). Trimming left V 0 bases short and J 1 base short, with 7 bases between. The germline V gene has CDR1 SGHRS and CDR2 YFSETQ. CDR3 length: 14 amino acids. This CDR3 is CASSLVGANTEAFF. The CDR3 coding sequence is TGCGCCAGCAGCTTGGTGGGGGCGAACACTGAAGCTTTCTTT.

V and J are TRBV5-1 and TRBJ1-5; D not resolved. The CDR3 totals 14 residues. V lost 0 bases and J lost 6, with 10 bases in between. Germline V gene sequence: CDR1 SGHRS, CDR2 YFSETQ. The CDR3 here is CASSLVSGFQPQHF. The CDR3 region has the DNA TGCGCCAGCAGCTTGGTATCGGGGTTTCAGCCCCAGCATTTT.

The rearrangement links TRBV5-1 to TRBJ2-2; D is possibly TRBD2 (5 bases). Germline loops: CDR1 SGHRS, CDR2 YFSETQ. V shed 5 bases and J shed 2 bases, with 10 bases lying between them. The CDR3 length is 14 residues. CDR3 region: CASRDGVNTGELFF. The CDR3, as DNA: TGCGCCAGCAGGGACGGGGTAAACACCGGGGAGCTGTTTTTT.

The chain recombines TRBV27 with TRBJ2-2; tentatively, D is TRBD1 (5 bases). V shed 1 base and J shed 4 bases, with 7 bases lying between them. This CDR3 has 14 residues. The germline CDR1 and CDR2 sequences are MNHEY and SMNVEV (reference sequence). The CDR3 nucleotides read TGTGCCAGCAGTTTATATCAGGGCACCGGGGAGCTGTTTTTT. Its translation is CASSLYQGTGELFF.

The chain has TRBV12-5 and TRBJ1-5; 7 nucleotides agree with TRBD1. Per the germline V gene, CDR1 is LGHNT and CDR2 is FRNRAP. J was trimmed by 1 base and V by 5 bases; bases with no gene match: 8. This CDR3 region has 16 residues. DNA of the CDR3: TGTGCTAGTGGTAATACAGGGGATGGAAGCAATCAGCCCCAGCATTTT. Protein: CASGNTGDGSNQPQHF.

V is TRBV7-2 and J is TRBJ2-7; 10 bases line up with TRBD2. V was pared by 5 bases and J by 7 bases, with 11 bases of the junction left unmatched. This CDR3 contains 15 residues. The germline gives CDR1 SGHTA, CDR2 FQGNSA. The CDR3 loop is CASSLGASGGREQYF. The CDR3 nucleotides are TGTGCCAGCAGCCTAGGGGCTAGCGGGGGCCGGGAGCAGTACTTC.

J is TRBJ1-1 and V is TRBV18; TRBD1 is a possible D gene (5 bases). Germline-derived CDR1 and CDR2 are KGHSH and LQKENI. The ends were cut back, 6 bases at V and 4 bases at J, with 15 bases in the middle. CDR3 length: 14 residues. CDR3 amino acids: CASSATRVGTEAFF. CDR3 bases: TGTGCCAGCTCGGCTACCAGGGTGGGCACTGAAGCTTTCTTT.

CDR3 amino acids: CAWTLAGGPNIQYF. As DNA, the CDR3 is TGTGCCTGGACCCTAGCGGGGGGGCCGAACATTCAGTACTTC. The chain has TRBV30 and TRBJ2-4; 12 bases align to TRBD2. The CDR3 totals 14 residues. Germline V gene data show CDR1 as GTSNPN and CDR2 as SVGIG (reference sequence). Trimming at V came to 4 bases and at J to 7 bases, leaving 5 bases not matched to a gene.

This chain links TRBV5-1 with TRBJ1-1; no firm D call. V was cut by 0 bases and J by 3 bases, with 6 bases left in between. Germline V CDR1 and CDR2: SGHRS, YFSETQ. This CDR3 contains 13 residues. The CDR3 reads CASSLAADTEAFF. The CDR3 nucleotides read TGCGCCAGCAGCTTGGCCGCAGACACTGAAGCTTTCTTT.

This chain uses TRBV18 with TRBJ1-1, with TRBD1 matching 8 bases. The germline V gene has CDR1 KGHSH and CDR2 LQKENI. The CDR3 has 14 amino acids. V trimming: 5 bases; J trimming: 4 bases; junction bases outside the gene matches: 6. CDR3 nucleotides: TGTGCCAGCTCAACCCGTGACAGGGGCACTGAAGCTTTCTTT. This sequence encodes CASSTRDRGTEAFF.

The chain has TRBV7-2 and TRBJ2-7; 7 bases map to TRBD1. With V trimmed by 3 bases and J by 1 base, 6 bases remained unmatched. The germline V gene has CDR1 SGHTA and CDR2 FQGNSA. CDR3 length: 15 residues. This chain's CDR3 is CASSLRRGSSYEQYF. As DNA, the CDR3 is TGTGCCAGCAGCTTGCGCAGGGGGTCATCCTACGAGCAGTACTTC.

The genes are TRBV6-5 and TRBJ1-2, with 10 bases that match TRBD1. The CDR3 spans 15 residues. Germline V lookup: CDR1 MNHEY, CDR2 SVGAGI. V dropped 5 bases and J dropped 3; count of bases not matched to a gene: 6. CDR3 sequence (DNA): TGTGCCAGCAGTCGCGGGACAGGGGCCGACTATGGCTACACCTTC. Protein product: CASSRGTGADYGYTF.

This rearrangement joins TRBV4-3 to TRBJ1-5; no reliable D call. CDR3 length equals 15 residues. CDR1 and CDR2 from the germline V gene are LGHNA and YSLEER. With 0 bases removed from V and 6 bases from J, the gap between germline ends came to 12 bases. CDR3 region: CASSQDGRVGQPQHF. Written as DNA, the CDR3 is TGCGCCAGCAGCCAAGACGGGAGGGTCGGTCAGCCCCAGCATTTT.

V gene TRBV7-8 combines with J gene TRBJ2-2; 9 bases fit TRBD2. Germline V lookup: CDR1 SGHVS, CDR2 FQNEAQ. The CDR3 sequence is 17 residues long. J lost 8 bases, V lost 0 bases, and 10 bases had no gene match. As DNA, the CDR3 is TGTGCCAGCAGCTTAGCGGGGCGGGGGGGCCCCTCGGGGGAGCTGTTTTTT. Its translation is CASSLAGRGGPSGELFF.